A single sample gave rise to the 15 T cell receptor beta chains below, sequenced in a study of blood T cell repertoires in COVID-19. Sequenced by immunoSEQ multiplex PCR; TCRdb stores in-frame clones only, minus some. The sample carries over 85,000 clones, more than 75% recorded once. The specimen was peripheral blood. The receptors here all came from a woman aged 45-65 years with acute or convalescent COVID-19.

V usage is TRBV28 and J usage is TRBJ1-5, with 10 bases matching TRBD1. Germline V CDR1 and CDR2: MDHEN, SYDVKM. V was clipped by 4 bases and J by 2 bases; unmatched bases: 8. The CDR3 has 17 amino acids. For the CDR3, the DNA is TGTGCCAGCAGTTGGCCGGGACAGGGGAACCGCAATCAGCCCCAGCATTTT. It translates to CASSWPGQGNRNQPQHF.

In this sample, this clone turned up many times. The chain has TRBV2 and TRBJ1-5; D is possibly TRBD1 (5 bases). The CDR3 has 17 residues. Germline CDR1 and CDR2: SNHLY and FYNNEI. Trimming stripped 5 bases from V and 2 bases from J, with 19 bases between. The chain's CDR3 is CASSSPGLQTGNQPQHF. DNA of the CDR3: TGTGCCAGCAGTAGTCCGGGACTCCAGACCGGCAATCAGCCCCAGCATTTT. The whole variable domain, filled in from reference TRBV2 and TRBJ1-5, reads EPEVTQTPSHQVTQMGQEVILRCVPISNHLYFYWYRQILGQKVEFLVSFYNNEISEKSEIFDDQFSVERPDGSNFTLKIRSTKLEDSAMYFCASSSPGLQTGNQPQHFGDGTRLSIL.

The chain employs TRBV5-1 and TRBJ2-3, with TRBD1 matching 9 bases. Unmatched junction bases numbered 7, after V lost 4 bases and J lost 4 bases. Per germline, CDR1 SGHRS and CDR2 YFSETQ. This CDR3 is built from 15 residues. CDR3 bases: TGCGCCAGCAGCGGACAGGGGATCGCATCAGATACGCAGTATTTT. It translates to CASSGQGIASDTQYF.

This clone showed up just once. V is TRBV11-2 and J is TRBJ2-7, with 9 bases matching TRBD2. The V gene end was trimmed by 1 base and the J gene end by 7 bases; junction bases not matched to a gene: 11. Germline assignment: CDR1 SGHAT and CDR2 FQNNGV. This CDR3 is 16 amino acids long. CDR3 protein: CASSLGSSGSPREQYF. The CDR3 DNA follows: TGTGCCAGCAGCTTAGGAAGTAGCGGGAGTCCCAGAGAGCAGTACTTC.

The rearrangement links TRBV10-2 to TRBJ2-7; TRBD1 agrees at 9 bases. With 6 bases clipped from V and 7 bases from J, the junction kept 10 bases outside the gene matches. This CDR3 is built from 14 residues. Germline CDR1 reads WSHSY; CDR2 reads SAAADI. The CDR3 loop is CASSGTGIPGEQYF. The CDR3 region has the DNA TGCGCCAGCAGCGGGACAGGGATTCCGGGGGAGCAGTACTTC.

In DNA, the CDR3 is TGTGCCAGCAGCTTCTCAGGGGGGGAGACCCAGTACTTC. Its protein product is CASSFSGGETQYF. J is TRBJ2-5 and V is TRBV7-9, with D perhaps TRBD1 (7 bases). The V gene's germline CDR1 is SEHNR and CDR2 FQNEAQ (reference sequence). Trimming shortened V by 3 bases and J by 5 bases, and 10 bases separated the two germline ends. This CDR3 region has 13 residues.

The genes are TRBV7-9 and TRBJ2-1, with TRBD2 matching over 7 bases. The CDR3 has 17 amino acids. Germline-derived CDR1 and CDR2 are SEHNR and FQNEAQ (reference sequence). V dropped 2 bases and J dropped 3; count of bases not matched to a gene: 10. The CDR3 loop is CASSLFIGGRDYNEQFF. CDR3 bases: TGTGCCAGCAGCTTATTCATCGGCGGGAGAGACTACAATGAGCAGTTCTTC.

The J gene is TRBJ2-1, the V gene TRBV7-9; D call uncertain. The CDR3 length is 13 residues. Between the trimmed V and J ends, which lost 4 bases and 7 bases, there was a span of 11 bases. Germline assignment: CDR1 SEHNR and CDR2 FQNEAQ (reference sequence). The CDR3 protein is CASSWAWQNEQFF. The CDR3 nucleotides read TGTGCCAGCAGCTGGGCCTGGCAAAATGAGCAGTTCTTC.

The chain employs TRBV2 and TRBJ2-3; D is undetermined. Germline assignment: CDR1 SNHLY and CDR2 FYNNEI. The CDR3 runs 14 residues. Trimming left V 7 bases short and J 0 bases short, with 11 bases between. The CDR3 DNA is TGTGCCAGCACGGAGCTGCGTAGCACAGATACGCAGTATTTT. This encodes CASTELRSTDTQYF.

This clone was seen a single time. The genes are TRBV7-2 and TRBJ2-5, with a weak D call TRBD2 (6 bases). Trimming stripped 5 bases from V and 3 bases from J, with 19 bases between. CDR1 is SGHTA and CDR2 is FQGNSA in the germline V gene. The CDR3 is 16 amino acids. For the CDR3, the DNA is TGTGCCAGCAGCCCCTTCGGGGAGGTGGGCAAAGAGACCCAGTACTTC. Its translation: CASSPFGEVGKETQYF.

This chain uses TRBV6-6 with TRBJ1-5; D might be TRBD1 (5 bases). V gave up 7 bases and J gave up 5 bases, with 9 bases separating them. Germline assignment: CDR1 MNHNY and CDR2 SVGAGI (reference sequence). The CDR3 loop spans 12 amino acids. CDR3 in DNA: TGTGCCAGCACCTCAGGGTATCAGCCCCAGCATTTT. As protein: CASTSGYQPQHF.

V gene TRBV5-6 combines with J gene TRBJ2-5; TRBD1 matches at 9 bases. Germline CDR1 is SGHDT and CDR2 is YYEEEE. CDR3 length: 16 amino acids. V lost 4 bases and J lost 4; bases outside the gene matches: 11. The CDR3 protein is CASSRDWGQGPETQYF. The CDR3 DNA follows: TGTGCCAGCAGCCGGGATTGGGGACAGGGTCCAGAGACCCAGTACTTC. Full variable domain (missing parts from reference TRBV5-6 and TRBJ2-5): DAGVTQSPTHLIKTRGQQVTLRCSPKSGHDTVSWYQQALGQGPQFIFQYYEEEERQRGNFPDRFSGHQFPNYSSELNVNALLLGDSALYLCASSRDWGQGPETQYFGPGTRLLVL.

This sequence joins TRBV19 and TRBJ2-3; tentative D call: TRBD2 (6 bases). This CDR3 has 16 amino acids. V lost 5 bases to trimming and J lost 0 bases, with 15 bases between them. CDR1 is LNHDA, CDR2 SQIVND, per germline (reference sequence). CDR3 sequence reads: CASSLAGTSSTDTQYF. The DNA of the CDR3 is TGTGCCAGTAGTTTGGCCGGGACTTCTAGCACAGATACGCAGTATTTT.

The CDR3 sequence is CASSSGQATTDTQYF. The CDR3 DNA follows: TGTGCCAGTTCTTCAGGACAGGCTACCACAGATACGCAGTATTTT. The chain joins TRBV19 to TRBJ2-3; TRBD1 aligns across 7 bases. CDR3 length: 15 residues. V shed 8 bases, J shed 2 bases, and the junction held 10 bases outside the gene matches. Germline V CDR1 and CDR2: LNHDA, SQIVND (reference sequence).

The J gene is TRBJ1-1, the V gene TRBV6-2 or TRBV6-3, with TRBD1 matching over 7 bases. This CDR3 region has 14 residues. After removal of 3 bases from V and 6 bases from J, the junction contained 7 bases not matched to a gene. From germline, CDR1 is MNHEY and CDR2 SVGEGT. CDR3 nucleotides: TGTGCCAGCAGTTATCTCGTCGGGACAGCTGAAGCTTTCTTT. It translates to CASSYLVGTAEAFF.